The rows below give T cell receptor beta chains drawn from one sample of a study of blood T cell repertoires in COVID-19. Measured with immunoSEQ multiplex PCR; TCRdb has only the in-frame clones, and not every one. The repertoire consists of 100,000 to 150,000 clones, with about 85% occurring once and the leading ten covering roughly 3%. Sequencing was done on a sample of peripheral blood. Receptor source: a woman of 80 years or more with COVID-19, enrolled during active disease. Both conserved end residues are part of each CDR3. The D gene is left open where the match is weak. Only part of the rows carry a size: once, few, many, or a class if the clone is expanded.

J	size	V	D	CDR3	DNA
TRBJ2-7	-	TRBV6-1	TRBD1	CASSEREGQYEQYF	TGTGCCAGCAGTGAACGAGAGGGACAGTACGAGCAGTACTTC
TRBJ1-1	-	TRBV5-1	TRBD1	CASSPGQDYTEAFF	TGCGCCAGCAGCCCAGGACAGGACTACACTGAAGCTTTCTTT
TRBJ2-2	-	TRBV2	TRBD1	CASRGQRLTGELFF	TGTGCCAGCAGGGGACAGAGGCTAACCGGGGAGCTGTTTTTT
TRBJ1-6	-	TRBV28	-	CASSPKYGNKGVYF	TGTGCCAGCAGTCCGAAATACGGCAACAAGGGGGTATACTTT
TRBJ2-5	-	TRBV11-2	TRBD2	CASTPNPLAGRETQYF	TGTGCCAGCACCCCAAATCCACTAGCGGGAAGAGAGACCCAGTACTTC
TRBJ2-7	-	TRBV6-2/TRBV6-3	TRBD1	CASSPTPPPGTGFYEQYF	TGTGCCAGCAGCCCCACTCCCCCGCCCGGGACAGGGTTTTACGAGCAGTACTTC
TRBJ2-3	few	TRBV11-2	TRBD2	CASSLEPAGVGQYF	TGTGCCAGCAGCTTAGAACCAGCGGGGGTAGGGCAGTATTTT
TRBJ1-2	-	TRBV6-1	-	CASSEGSYGYTF	TGTGCCAGCAGTGAGGGCAGCTATGGCTACACCTTC
TRBJ2-3	-	TRBV18	TRBD1	CASSPITGGTDTQYF	TGTGCCAGCTCACCAATTACAGGGGGCACAGATACGCAGTATTTT
TRBJ2-3	-	TRBV28	-	CASKFYKGRAGVDTQYF	TGTGCCAGCAAATTTTATAAAGGTCGAGCGGGCGTAGATACGCAGTATTTT
TRBJ1-5	-	TRBV28	-	CASSFSDRGAAGNQPQHF	TGTGCCAGCAGTTTTTCAGACCGGGGAGCCGCGGGCAATCAGCCCCAGCATTTT
TRBJ1-5	-	TRBV28	TRBD1	CASGPRGGNQPQHF	TGTGCCAGCGGACCCAGGGGGGGCAATCAGCCCCAGCATTTT
TRBJ1-4	-	TRBV7-2	-	CASSIGFATNEKLFF	TGTGCCAGCAGCATCGGGTTTGCAACTAATGAAAAACTGTTTTTT
TRBJ1-2	-	TRBV18	-	CASSPGGGSKGGYGYTF	TGTGCCAGCTCACCCGGGGGGGGTTCGAAAGGAGGCTATGGCTACACCTTC
TRBJ2-2	-	TRBV12-5	-	CASGPTGLTGELFF	TGTGCTAGTGGTCCCACAGGGCTCACCGGGGAGCTGTTTTTT
TRBJ1-4	-	TRBV9	-	CASSAQGTGGEKLFF	TGTGCCAGCAGCGCTCAGGGAACAGGTGGAGAAAAACTGTTTTTT
TRBJ1-6	-	TRBV4-1	TRBD1	CASSQVPTIQGTPLHF	TGCGCCAGCAGCCAAGTCCCAACCATACAGGGGACACCCCTCCACTTT
TRBJ2-6	-	TRBV2	-	CASSGTSGANVLTF	TGTGCCAGCAGTGGGACATCTGGGGCCAACGTCCTGACTTTC
TRBJ1-2	-	TRBV11-2	TRBD1	CASSPYRGEDGYTF	TGTGCCAGCAGCCCATACAGGGGGGAGGATGGCTACACCTTC
TRBJ1-2	-	TRBV19	-	CASSFPVGEAGYTF	TGTGCCAGTAGTTTCCCGGTCGGGGAAGCTGGCTACACCTTC
TRBJ1-4	once	TRBV5-1	TRBD1	CASSLAGTGDEKLFF	TGCGCCAGCAGCTTGGCGGGGACAGGGGATGAAAAACTGTTTTTT
TRBJ2-1	-	TRBV7-3	TRBD2	CASSPGPSGVYNEQFF	TGTGCCAGCAGCCCAGGGCCTAGCGGGGTCTACAATGAGCAGTTCTTC
TRBJ1-4	once	TRBV9	TRBD1	CASSGGQGTLTNEKLFF	TGTGCCAGCAGCGGGGGACAGGGAACCCTAACTAATGAAAAACTGTTTTTT
TRBJ1-1	-	TRBV28	TRBD1	CASRPSQGAKYLTNTEAFF	TGTGCCAGCAGGCCCAGTCAGGGGGCGAAATACCTAACGAACACTGAAGCTTTCTTT
TRBJ1-3	-	TRBV2	-	CASSDPGASGNTIYF	TGTGCCAGCAGTGACCCAGGGGCCTCTGGAAACACCATATATTTT
TRBJ2-7	few	TRBV9	-	CASSVETGRSYEQYF	TGTGCCAGCAGCGTAGAAACAGGGAGATCCTACGAGCAGTACTTC
TRBJ1-1	-	TRBV6-5	TRBD1	CASSQLITGAEAFF	TGTGCCAGCAGCCAACTTATTACAGGGGCTGAAGCTTTCTTT
TRBJ2-7	few	TRBV4-2	-	CASSHGTSYEQYF	TGTGCCAGCAGCCACGGGACATCTTACGAGCAGTACTTC
TRBJ2-7	-	TRBV27	-	CASSWTRGLREQYF	TGTGCCAGCTCATGGACACGGGGGTTGCGGGAGCAGTACTTC
TRBJ2-1	-	TRBV27	TRBD2	CASSPHRTSRSTYNEQFF	TGTGCCAGCAGCCCTCACAGGACTAGCCGGTCAACCTACAATGAGCAGTTCTTC
TRBJ2-3	-	TRBV7-9	TRBD2	CASSPLAGASTDTQYF	TGTGCCAGCAGCCCGTTAGCGGGGGCATCCACAGATACGCAGTATTTT
TRBJ2-3	-	TRBV18	TRBD1	CASSHRTGPTDTQYF	TGTGCCAGCTCACATCGGACAGGGCCCACAGATACGCAGTATTTT
TRBJ1-4	-	TRBV11-2	TRBD1	CASSSDRLNEKLFF	TGTGCCAGCAGCTCGGACAGGCTGAATGAAAAACTGTTTTTT
TRBJ2-2	-	TRBV5-4	-	CASSSGDYTGELFF	TGTGCCAGCAGCTCCGGGGACTACACCGGGGAGCTGTTTTTT
TRBJ1-1	-	TRBV20-1	-	CSARRQLEAFF	TGCAGTGCTAGACGACAGCTCGAAGCTTTCTTT
TRBJ1-3	many	TRBV6-5	-	CASRSSNTIYF	TGTGCCAGCAGATCTTCCAACACCATATATTTT
TRBJ2-2	few	TRBV5-6	-	CASSLRVSRGHLTGELFF	TGTGCCAGCAGCTTGAGGGTCTCCAGGGGCCATCTGACCGGGGAGCTGTTTTTT
TRBJ2-7	-	TRBV28	-	CASSSPANAYQGYEQYF	TGTGCCAGCAGTTCCCCAGCCAATGCTTATCAGGGGTACGAGCAGTACTTC
TRBJ2-5	once	TRBV11-3	-	CASSSRVGGETQYF	TGTGCCAGCAGCTCCCGGGTAGGGGGAGAGACCCAGTACTTC
TRBJ2-7	once	TRBV7-2	TRBD2	CASSFNGLAGDEQYF	TGTGCCAGCAGCTTCAACGGACTAGCGGGAGACGAGCAGTACTTC
TRBJ2-7	-	TRBV21-1	-	CASSIRGGARQELGEQYF	TGTGCCAGCAGCATCCGGGGCGGGGCTAGGCAAGAGTTGGGCGAGCAGTACTTC
TRBJ2-5	once	TRBV27	-	CASSLYAGWEETQYF	TGTGCCAGCAGTTTATATGCGGGATGGGAGGAGACCCAGTACTTC
TRBJ1-5	-	TRBV19	-	CASSIVVNQPQHF	TGTGCCAGTAGTATAGTTGTAAATCAGCCCCAGCATTTT
TRBJ1-2	-	TRBV6-5	TRBD1	CASRQTGTNYGYTF	TGTGCCAGCAGGCAGACAGGGACCAACTATGGCTACACCTTC
TRBJ1-1	-	TRBV3-1/TRBV3-2	-	CASSQDRGSPNTEAFF	TGTGCCAGCAGCCAAGACAGGGGCTCGCCGAACACTGAAGCTTTCTTT
TRBJ2-5	-	TRBV28	TRBD2	CASSSPGAGGRETQYF	TGTGCCAGCAGTTCCCCTGGAGCGGGAGGGAGGGAGACCCAGTACTTC
TRBJ2-7	-	TRBV29-1	TRBD2	CSVRPRDYYEQYF	TGCAGCGTTCGCCCCCGGGACTATTACGAGCAGTACTTC
TRBJ1-6	-	TRBV28	TRBD1	CASSSGTGGFNSPLHF	TGTGCCAGCAGTTCCGGGACAGGGGGCTTTAATTCACCCCTCCACTTT
TRBJ2-5	once	TRBV5-6	-	CASSLRPGKQETQYF	TGTGCCAGCAGCTTGAGGCCGGGAAAGCAAGAGACCCAGTACTTC
TRBJ2-1	few	TRBV27	TRBD2	CASSLNIAGEWDYEQFF	TGTGCCAGCAGTTTAAATATAGCGGGAGAATGGGATTATGAGCAGTTCTTC
TRBJ1-3	-	TRBV28	-	CASTPGDTIYF	TGTGCCAGCACCCCTGGAGACACCATATATTTT
TRBJ1-2	-	TRBV5-4	TRBD1	CASRQTGGAGYGYTF	TGTGCCAGCAGACAAACAGGGGGCGCGGGCTATGGCTACACCTTC
TRBJ2-7	-	TRBV27	TRBD1	CASRYTGGEQYF	TGTGCCAGCAGATACACAGGGGGCGAGCAGTACTTC
TRBJ1-1	-	TRBV9	TRBD1	CASSVRGHTEAFF	TGTGCCAGCAGCGTAAGGGGGCATACTGAAGCTTTCTTT
TRBJ2-1	-	TRBV5-1	TRBD2	CASLRDGLANNEQFF	TGCGCCAGCCTCCGGGACGGACTAGCTAACAATGAGCAGTTCTTC